This TCR beta chain was sequenced in a study of T cell responses to AZD1222 COVID-19 vaccine. Per germline, CDR1 SGDLS and CDR2 YYNGEE. This CDR3 spans 14 amino acids. Trimming shortened V by 3 bases and J by 6 bases, and 14 bases separated the two germline ends. Findings of the study overall: Regions 160-218 and 743-854 dominated among vaccine-associated CD4 TCRs spanning spike. Only five or six AZD1222 recipients were seropositive at baseline. Spike-specific TCR breadth rose after two AZD1222 doses, and depth rose as well. White British donors predominated, females outnumbered males, and clonal diversity was possibly underestimated.

In regard to this clone: The antigen is not known.

Profiling relied on immunoSEQ multiplex PCR, and the TCRdb table lists in-frame clones only, not all of them. The repertoire holds roughly 100,000 clones, with around 89% as singletons. Here the sequenced sample was peripheral blood, taken on day 0 of AZD1222 vaccination. This clonotype originated in an adult in good health. The V call is TRBV9, the J call TRBJ2-3; D might be TRBD1 (6 bases). The CDR3: CASSARGNSDTQYF. CDR3 DNA sequence: TGTGCCAGCAGCGCCAGGGGTAACTCGGATACGCAGTATTTT.